This T cell receptor beta chain was sequenced in a study of T cell responses to AZD1222 COVID-19 vaccine. Study-wide points: Sampling that yielded the repertoires occurred only after the peak T cell response.

After removal of 0 bases from V and 4 bases from J, the junction contained 2 bases not matched to a gene. Germline CDR1 and CDR2: SGHRS and YFSETQ. This CDR3 spans 16 amino acids. Assay used: immunoSEQ multiplex PCR; TCRdb lists only in-frame clones, some missing. This sample carries fewer than 120,000 clones, under 95% of them seen once, and the ten largest clones take 7.8%. This clone was picked up one time. What it binds is unknown. The sequences come from peripheral blood, collected on day 0 of AZD1222 vaccination. This TCR derives from an adult in good health. V usage is TRBV5-1 and J usage is TRBJ2-5, with 14 bases matching TRBD2. CDR3 in DNA: TGCGCCAGCAGCTTGGCCGGGACTAGCGGGGGAGAGACCCAGTACTTC. This sequence encodes CASSLAGTSGGETQYF. The full variable domain, in which reference TRBV5-1 and TRBJ2-5 provide the parts outside the CDR3, is KAGVTQTPRYLIKTRGQQVTLSCSPISGHRSVSWYQQTPGQGLQFLFEYFSETQRNKGNFPGRFSGRQFSNSRSEMNVSTLELGDSALYLCASSLAGTSGGETQYFGPGTRLLVL.